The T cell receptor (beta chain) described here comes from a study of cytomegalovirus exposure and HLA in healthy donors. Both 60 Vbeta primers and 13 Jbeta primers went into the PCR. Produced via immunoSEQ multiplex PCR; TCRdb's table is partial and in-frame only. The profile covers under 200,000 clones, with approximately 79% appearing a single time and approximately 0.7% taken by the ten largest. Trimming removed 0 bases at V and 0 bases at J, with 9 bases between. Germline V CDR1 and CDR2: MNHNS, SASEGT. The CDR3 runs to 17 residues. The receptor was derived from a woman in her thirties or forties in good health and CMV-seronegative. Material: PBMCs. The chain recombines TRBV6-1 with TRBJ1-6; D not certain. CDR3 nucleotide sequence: TGTGCCAGCAGTGAAGCCCCGGAGGGCTCCTATAATTCACCCCTCCACTTT. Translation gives CASSEAPEGSYNSPLHF.